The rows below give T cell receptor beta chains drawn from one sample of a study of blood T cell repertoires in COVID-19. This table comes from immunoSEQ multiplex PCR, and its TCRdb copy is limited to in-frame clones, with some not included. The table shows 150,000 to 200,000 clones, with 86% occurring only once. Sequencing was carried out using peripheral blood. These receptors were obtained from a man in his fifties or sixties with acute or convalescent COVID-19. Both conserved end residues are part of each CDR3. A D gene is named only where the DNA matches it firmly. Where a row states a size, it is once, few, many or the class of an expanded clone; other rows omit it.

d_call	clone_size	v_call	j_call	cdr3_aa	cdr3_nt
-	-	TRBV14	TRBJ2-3	CASSRRSADTQYF	TGTGCCAGCAGCCGCCGGAGTGCCGATACGCAGTATTTT
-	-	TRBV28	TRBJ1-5	CASSLWFTGPNQPQHF	TGTGCCAGCAGTTTATGGTTCACAGGGCCCAATCAGCCCCAGCATTTT
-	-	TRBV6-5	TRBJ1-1	CASTAGGSPSTEAFF	TGTGCCAGCACCGCCGGCGGCTCCCCGAGCACTGAAGCTTTCTTT
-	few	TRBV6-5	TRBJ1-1	CASSYRGRRGTEAFF	TGTGCCAGCAGTTACCGGGGGAGGCGGGGCACTGAAGCTTTCTTT
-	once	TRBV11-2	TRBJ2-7	CASSLASSYEQYF	TGTGCCAGCAGCCTGGCAAGCTCCTACGAGCAGTACTTC
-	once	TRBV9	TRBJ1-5	CASSVEGYSNQPQHF	TGTGCCAGCAGCGTAGAGGGGTATAGCAATCAGCCCCAGCATTTT
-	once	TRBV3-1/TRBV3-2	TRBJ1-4	CASSQDIQGTNEKLFF	TGTGCCAGCAGCCAAGATATCCAGGGCACGAATGAAAAACTGTTTTTT
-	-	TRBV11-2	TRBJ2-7	CASSLISLGSYEQYF	TGTGCCAGCAGCTTAATATCCCTTGGCAGCTACGAGCAGTACTTC
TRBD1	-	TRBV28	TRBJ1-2	CASSLPGQFYGYTF	TGTGCCAGCAGCTTACCGGGACAGTTCTATGGCTACACCTTC
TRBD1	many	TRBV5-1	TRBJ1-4	CASSGQGEKLFF	TGCGCCAGCTCCGGACAGGGGGAAAAACTGTTTTTT
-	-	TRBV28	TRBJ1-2	CASSFSVTTNYGYTF	TGTGCCAGCAGTTTTTCGGTTACCACTAACTATGGCTACACCTTC
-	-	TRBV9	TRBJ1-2	CASSVAVAGNYGYTF	TGTGCCAGCAGCGTAGCTGTGGCGGGAAACTATGGCTACACCTTC
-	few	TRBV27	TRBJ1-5	CASSLGLNQPQHF	TGTGCCAGCAGTTTAGGGCTCAATCAGCCCCAGCATTTT
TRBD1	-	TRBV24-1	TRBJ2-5	CATSDSGTGEETQYF	TGTGCCACCAGTGATTCCGGGACAGGGGAAGAGACCCAGTACTTC
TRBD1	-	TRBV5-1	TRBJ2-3	CASSLVGQITDTQYF	TGCGCCAGCAGCTTGGTGGGACAGATCACAGATACGCAGTATTTT
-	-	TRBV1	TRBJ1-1	CTSSQDGGVGVEAFF	TGCACCAGCAGCCAAGATGGGGGGGTTGGGGTTGAAGCTTTCTTT
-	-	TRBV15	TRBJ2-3	CATSRGTGTSTDTQYF	TGTGCCACCAGCAGAGGGACTGGGACTAGCACAGATACGCAGTATTTT
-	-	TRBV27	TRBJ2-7	CASSLVSGAIYEQYF	TGTGCCAGCAGTTTAGTCAGTGGGGCTATCTACGAGCAGTACTTC
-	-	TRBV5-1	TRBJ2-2	CASSLVRGGTGELFF	TGCGCCAGCAGCTTGGTTCGGGGAGGCACCGGGGAGCTGTTTTTT
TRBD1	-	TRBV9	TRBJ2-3	CASSEGTGSSTDTQYF	TGTGCCAGCAGCGAGGGGACAGGCTCAAGCACAGATACGCAGTATTTT
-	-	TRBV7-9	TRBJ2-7	CASSLPQGLAVNSYEQYF	TGTGCCAGCAGCTTACCTCAGGGGCTAGCGGTTAACTCCTACGAGCAGTACTTC
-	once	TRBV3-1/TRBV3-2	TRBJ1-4	CASALLANEKLFF	TGTGCCAGCGCCCTGTTAGCTAATGAAAAACTGTTTTTT
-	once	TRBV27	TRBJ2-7	CASSPDIGDSDEAYEQYF	TGTGCCAGCAGCCCTGATATCGGAGACAGCGACGAAGCCTACGAGCAGTACTTC
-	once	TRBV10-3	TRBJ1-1	CAINRAGNTEAFF	TGTGCCATCAATAGAGCAGGCAACACTGAAGCTTTCTTT
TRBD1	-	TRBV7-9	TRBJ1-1	CASSSSGTESEAFF	TGTGCCAGCAGTTCCTCCGGGACAGAGTCTGAAGCTTTCTTT
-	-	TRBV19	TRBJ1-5	CASHKGQFNQPQHF	TGTGCCAGCCATAAGGGGCAGTTTAATCAGCCCCAGCATTTT
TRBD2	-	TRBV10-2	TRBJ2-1	CASSDTSGRDEQFF	TGCGCCAGCAGTGACACTAGCGGGAGGGACGAGCAGTTCTTC
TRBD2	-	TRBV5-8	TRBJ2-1	CASSFLLAGISYNEQFF	TGTGCCAGCAGCTTCCTACTAGCGGGAATTTCCTACAATGAGCAGTTCTTC
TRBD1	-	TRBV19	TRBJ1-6	CASKLDRGNNSPLHF	TGTGCCAGTAAGCTTGACAGGGGGAATAATTCACCCCTCCACTTT
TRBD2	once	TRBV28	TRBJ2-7	CASRQTSGSFSYEQYF	TGTGCCAGCAGGCAGACTAGCGGGAGTTTCTCCTACGAGCAGTACTTC
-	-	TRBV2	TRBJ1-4	CASSSRRGATNEKLFF	TGTGCCAGCAGCTCACGTAGGGGTGCAACTAATGAAAAACTGTTTTTT
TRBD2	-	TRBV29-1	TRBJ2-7	CSVVTGGSSYEQYF	TGCAGCGTTGTAACGGGAGGGAGCTCCTACGAGCAGTACTTC
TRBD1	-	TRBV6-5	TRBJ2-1	CASSYSTGEQFF	TGTGCCAGCAGTTACTCGACAGGGGAGCAGTTCTTC
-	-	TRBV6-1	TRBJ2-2	CASSEPGENTGELFF	TGTGCCAGCAGTGAACCAGGGGAGAACACCGGGGAGCTGTTTTTT
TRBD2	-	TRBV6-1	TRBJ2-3	CASSDEAGVFDTQYF	TGTGCCAGCAGTGATGAAGCGGGAGTTTTTGATACGCAGTATTTT
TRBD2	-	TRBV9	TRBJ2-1	CASSIQRESYNEQFF	TGTGCCAGCAGCATACAGCGGGAGAGCTACAATGAGCAGTTCTTC
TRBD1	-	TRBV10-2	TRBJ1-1	CASSMTGTYTEAFF	TGCGCCAGCAGTATGACAGGGACGTACACTGAAGCTTTCTTT
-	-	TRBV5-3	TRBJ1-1	CARSFEREVNTEAFF	TGTGCCAGAAGCTTTGAACGGGAGGTGAACACTGAAGCTTTCTTT
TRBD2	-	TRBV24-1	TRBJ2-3	CATHSGGSTDTQYF	TGTGCCACCCATAGCGGGGGGAGCACAGATACGCAGTATTTT
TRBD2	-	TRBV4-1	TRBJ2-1	CASSRVVAGGTYNEQFF	TGCGCCAGCAGCCGGGTGGTAGCGGGAGGGACATACAATGAGCAGTTCTTC
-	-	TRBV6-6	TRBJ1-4	CASSYPRGTNEKLFF	TGTGCCAGCAGTTACCCCCGGGGAACTAATGAAAAACTGTTTTTT
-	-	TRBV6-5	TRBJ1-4	CASDRNRDYNRLFF	TGTGCCAGCGACCGTAACAGGGACTATAATAGACTGTTTTTT
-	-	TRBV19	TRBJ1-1	CASSIGGGDTEAFF	TGTGCCAGTAGTATCGGAGGGGGGGACACTGAAGCTTTCTTT
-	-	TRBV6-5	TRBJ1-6	CASSRGQYNSPLHF	TGTGCCAGCAGTCGCGGACAGTATAATTCACCCCTCCACTTT
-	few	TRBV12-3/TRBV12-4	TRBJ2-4	CASGSRENIQYF	TGTGCCAGCGGGAGTCGCGAAAACATTCAGTACTTC
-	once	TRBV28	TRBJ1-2	CASTPGAPNYGYTF	TGTGCCAGCACCCCTGGGGCGCCTAACTATGGCTACACCTTC
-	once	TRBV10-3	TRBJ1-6	CAISAQENSPLHF	TGTGCCATCAGTGCGCAGGAAAATTCACCCCTCCACTTT
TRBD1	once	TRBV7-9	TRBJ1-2	CASSSLTGSYGYTF	TGTGCCAGCAGCTCGTTGACAGGGTCATATGGCTACACCTTC
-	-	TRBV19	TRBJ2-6	CASSSGAGANVLTF	TGTGCCAGTAGCTCAGGGGCTGGGGCCAACGTCCTGACTTTC
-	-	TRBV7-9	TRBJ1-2	CASSLVRGTGYTF	TGTGCCAGCAGCTTAGTGCGGGGCACTGGCTACACCTTC
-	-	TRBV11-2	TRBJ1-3	CASSLDPVSGNTIYF	TGTGCCAGCAGCTTAGACCCTGTCTCTGGAAACACCATATATTTT
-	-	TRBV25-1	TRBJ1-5	CASSEYRTDNQPQHF	TGTGCCAGCAGTGAATACCGGACAGATAATCAGCCCCAGCATTTT